This passage covers 21 T cell receptor beta chains from one sample sequenced in a study of blood T cell repertoires in COVID-19. The protocol was immunoSEQ multiplex PCR, while the TCRdb copy is restricted to in-frame clones and leaves out a portion. Here the sample spans some 140,000 clones, 84% being singletons. The sequencing input was PBMCs or T cells enriched from blood (not recorded which). The origin of the receptors is a middle-aged man with acute COVID-19.

This chain connects TRBV2 to TRBJ2-2; 7 positions match TRBD1. The CDR3 has 16 amino acids. With V trimmed by 9 bases and J by 8 bases, 18 bases remained unmatched. Germline V lookup: CDR1 SNHLY, CDR2 FYNNEI. CDR3 sequence (DNA): TGTGCCAGTAAAGAAGGGGGCGTATACAGGTTTGGGGAGCTGTTTTTT. Translating it yields CASKEGGVYRFGELFF.

The rearrangement links TRBV6-2 or TRBV6-3 to TRBJ1-5, with 7 nucleotides matching TRBD1. V gave up 6 bases and J gave up 8 bases; unmatched junction bases: 13. This CDR3 spans 15 amino acids. Germline V CDR1 and CDR2: MNHEY, SVGEGT. The DNA for the CDR3 is TGTGCCAGCAGCCTCAGATCGACAGGGCTTGAGCCCCAGCATTTT. Protein product: CASSLRSTGLEPQHF.

On this clone itself: An end of the junction differs from the germline gene, which may be a read error. This sequence joins TRBV5-5 and TRBJ2-5; TRBD2 matches 8 bases. This CDR3 contains 13 residues. CDR1 is SGHKS and CDR2 is YYEKEE in the germline V gene (reference sequence). The CDR3 sequence: CASSRDAPGLVNF. The CDR3 bases are TGTGCCAGCAGTCGGGACGCTCCGGGACTAGTAAACTTC.

V and J are TRBV18 and TRBJ1-6, with 9 bases aligning to TRBD1. V lost 1 base to trimming and J lost 9 bases; unmatched junction nucleotides: 4. CDR3 length: 15 residues. Germline V CDR1 and CDR2: KGHSH, LQKENI. CDR3 protein: CASSPQPGQGSPLHF. CDR3 sequence (DNA): TGTGCCAGCTCACCACAACCGGGACAGGGTTCACCCCTCCACTTT.

V and J are TRBV11-2 and TRBJ2-7; 11 bases match TRBD1. CDR3 length: 16 amino acids. Germline CDR1 reads SGHAT; CDR2 reads FQNNGV. Losses at the gene ends were 4 bases for V and 3 bases for J; bases not matched to a gene: 8. Here the CDR3 reads CASSSGTGGNLYEQYF. The CDR3 nucleotides read TGTGCCAGCAGCTCAGGGACAGGGGGGAATCTCTACGAGCAGTACTTC.

The chain combines TRBV7-6 with TRBJ1-4; no reliable D call. The V end lost 3 bases, the J end lost 4 bases, and 6 bases lay between the germline ends. The CDR3 totals 13 residues. Germline CDR1 reads SGHVS; CDR2 reads FNYEAQ. The chain's CDR3 is CASSLTSNEKLFF. CDR3 DNA: TGTGCCAGCAGCTTGACTAGTAATGAAAAACTGTTTTTT.

CDR3 sequence: CASSRGRPSGNTIYF. CDR3 bases: TGTGCCAGCTCACGTGGGAGGCCCTCTGGAAACACCATATATTTT. The genes are TRBV18 and TRBJ1-3; D gene uncertain. The CDR3 extends over 15 amino acids. Trimming took 4 bases from V and 0 from J, leaving 10 bases between them. From germline, CDR1 is KGHSH and CDR2 LQKENI.

V is TRBV28 and J is TRBJ1-2; D is undetermined. V lost 2 bases and J lost 5, with 15 bases in between. CDR1 and CDR2 from the germline V gene are MDHEN and SYDVKM. The CDR3 is 15 amino acids. The CDR3 DNA sequence: TGTGCCAGCAGTTTACGAACAGACGGTAATTATGGCTACACCTTC. Translation: CASSLRTDGNYGYTF.

The chain is built from TRBV3-1 (or the pseudogene TRBV3-2) and TRBJ1-1; 7 nucleotides line up with TRBD1. Germline values: CDR1 LGHDT, CDR2 YNNKEL (reference sequence). This CDR3 is built from 14 residues. With 2 bases clipped from V and 10 bases from J, the junction kept 10 bases outside the gene matches. In nucleotides, the CDR3 is TGTGCCAGCAGCCAACAATCACAGGGGTTTGGAGCTTTCTTT. This encodes CASSQQSQGFGAFF.

DNA of the CDR3: TGTGCCAGCAGCTTTTTAGCGGGAGCCCGTACAGATACGCAGTATTTT. Translated, it gives CASSFLAGARTDTQYF. The V gene is TRBV7-2, the J gene TRBJ2-3, with 9 bases aligning to TRBD2. The CDR3 contains 16 residues. Germline lookup yields CDR1 SGHTA and CDR2 FQGNSA. V dropped 3 bases and J dropped 3; count of bases not matched to a gene: 7.

The V call is TRBV3-1 (or the pseudogene TRBV3-2), the J call TRBJ1-4; tentative D call: TRBD1 (5 bases). The germline gives CDR1 LGHDT, CDR2 YNNKEL (reference sequence). V shed 1 base and J shed 10 bases, with 7 bases lying between them. CDR3 length: 12 residues. The CDR3 loop reads CASSQAGGKLFF. The CDR3 DNA is TGTGCCAGCAGCCAAGCGGGGGGAAAACTGTTTTTT.

For the CDR3, the DNA is TGTGCCACTGATGACAGGGGGGCCTATGGCTACACCTTC. Encoded protein: CATDDRGAYGYTF. This chain connects TRBV19 to TRBJ1-2; TRBD1 aligns across 9 bases. V dropped 10 bases and J dropped 4; count of bases not matched to a gene: 7. The germline V gene encodes CDR1 LNHDA and CDR2 SQIVND (reference sequence). The CDR3 contains 13 residues.

A word on this clone: This specimen includes other DNA sequences encoding the same CDR3. This CDR3 is CASSVDQGTDTQYF. The CDR3 bases are TGTGCCAGCAGCGTAGACCAGGGCACAGATACGCAGTATTTT. The chain is built from TRBV9 and TRBJ2-3; unclear D gene. The CDR3 is 14 residues long. Trimming took off 0 bases at V and 1 base at J, with 6 bases between the two ends. Germline assignment: CDR1 SGDLS and CDR2 YYNGEE.

V usage is TRBV5-1 and J usage is TRBJ1-1; D uncertain. Germline V CDR1 and CDR2: SGHRS, YFSETQ. This CDR3 contains 15 residues. V gave up 0 bases and J gave up 1 base, with 10 bases separating them. DNA of the CDR3: TGCGCCAGCAGCTTGGGGCGGTTCGGGAACACTGAAGCTTTCTTT. Translation gives CASSLGRFGNTEAFF.

This sequence joins TRBV2 and TRBJ2-2; D is unresolved. The CDR3 runs to 16 residues. V gave up 1 base and J gave up 2 bases, with 11 bases separating them. Per germline, CDR1 SNHLY and CDR2 FYNNEI. The CDR3 region has the DNA TGTGCCAGCAGTGAAGGACAACATCGCAACACCGGGGAGCTGTTTTTT. As protein: CASSEGQHRNTGELFF. The entire variable domain, with the rest obtained from reference TRBV2 and TRBJ2-2, is as follows: EPEVTQTPSHQVTQMGQEVILRCVPISNHLYFYWYRQILGQKVEFLVSFYNNEISEKSEIFDDQFSVERPDGSNFTLKIRSTKLEDSAMYFCASSEGQHRNTGELFFGEGSRLTVL.

V is TRBV7-9 and J is TRBJ2-7; TRBD1 matches 8 bases. From germline, CDR1 is SEHNR and CDR2 FQNEAQ (reference sequence). This CDR3 spans 14 amino acids. J gave up 2 bases and V 5 bases, and 5 bases lay outside the gene matches. CDR3 sequence (DNA): TGTGCCAGCAGCCCACCACAGGGGGCCTACGAGCAGTACTTC. Translated, it gives CASSPPQGAYEQYF.

The rearrangement joins TRBV19 to TRBJ1-4; 9 bases match TRBD1. Germline lookup yields CDR1 LNHDA and CDR2 SQIVND (reference sequence). Unmatched junction bases numbered 6, after V lost 9 bases and J lost 4 bases. This CDR3 is built from 14 residues. CDR3 sequence: CASRTGARNEKLFF. The CDR3 coding sequence is TGTGCCAGCAGGACAGGGGCCCGTAATGAAAAACTGTTTTTT.

The chain uses TRBV7-2 and TRBJ2-1, with D unresolved. The CDR3 has 12 amino acids. Germline CDR1 and CDR2: SGHTA and FQGNSA. Deletions cut 6 bases from V and 8 bases from J, with 11 bases between. The CDR3 spells CASSPDWDEQFF. In DNA, the CDR3 is TGTGCCAGCAGTCCCGACTGGGATGAGCAGTTCTTC.

J is TRBJ2-1 and V is TRBV6-2 or TRBV6-3, with D possibly TRBD2 on 6 matching bases. Looked up from germline, CDR1 is MNHEY and CDR2 is SVGEGT. The CDR3 covers 14 residues. Trimming stripped 2 bases from V and 7 bases from J, with 12 bases between. The CDR3, as DNA: TGTGCCAGCAGTTACGGAGGGTTGGGAAATGAGCAGTTCTTC. It codes for CASSYGGLGNEQFF.

This sequence joins TRBV24-1 and TRBJ2-3, with a weak D call TRBD2 (6 bases). Trimming left V 4 bases short and J 2 bases short, with 21 bases between. The length of the CDR3 is 18 residues. Germline V gene lookup returns CDR1 KGHDR and CDR2 SFDVKD. CDR3 loop: CATSDPGGAGRLTDTQYF. CDR3 DNA: TGTGCCACCAGTGACCCCGGAGGTGCGGGACGCCTCACAGATACGCAGTATTTT.

The rearrangement links TRBV21-1 to TRBJ1-4; TRBD1, the table's D call, lacks a check against the DNA. TRBV21-1 is a pseudogene segment. The CDR3 length is 9 residues. CDR3 bases: TGTGCCAGCCTGTGGACAGGGGTTTTT. Its protein product is CASLWTGVF.